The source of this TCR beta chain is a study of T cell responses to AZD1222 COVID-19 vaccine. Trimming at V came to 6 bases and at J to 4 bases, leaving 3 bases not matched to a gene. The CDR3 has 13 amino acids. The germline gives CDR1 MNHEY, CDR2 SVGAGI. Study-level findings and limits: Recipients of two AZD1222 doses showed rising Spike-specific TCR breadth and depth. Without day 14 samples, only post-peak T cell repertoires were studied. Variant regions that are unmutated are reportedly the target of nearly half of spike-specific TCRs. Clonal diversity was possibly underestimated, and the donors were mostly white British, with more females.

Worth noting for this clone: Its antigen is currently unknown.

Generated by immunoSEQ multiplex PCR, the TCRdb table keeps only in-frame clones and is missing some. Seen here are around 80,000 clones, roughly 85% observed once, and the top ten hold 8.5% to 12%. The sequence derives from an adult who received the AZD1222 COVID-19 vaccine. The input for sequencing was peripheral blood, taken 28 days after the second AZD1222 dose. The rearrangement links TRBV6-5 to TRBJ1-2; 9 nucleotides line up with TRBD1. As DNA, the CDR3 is TGTGCCAGCAGGCCGGACAGGGGCTATGGCTACACCTTC. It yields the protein CASRPDRGYGYTF.